A few counts support the clone carrying this T cell receptor (beta chain). Its matching antigen is unknown. The data are from a study of naive and memory T cell subsets. This CDR3 region has 13 residues. The V gene lost 3 bases and the J gene lost 5 bases, with 13 bases spanning the gap. CDR1 and CDR2 (germline): DFQATT, SNEGSKA (reference sequence). An equimolar mix of two oligonucleotides served as the beta constant-region primer for TRBC1 and TRBC2. An oligonucleotide with the SP2 primer and a 12-nucleotide UMI was ligated to the cDNA 3' end. TCRdb reprocessed the UMI-ligation and nested PCR reads with MiXCR, giving one entry per CDR3 protein. Of around 40,000 distinct CDR3 sequences listed, roughly 13% are singletons. Study-wide results and caveats: Naive and memory subsets had different power law exponents for TCR abundance. Gini index rose across naive, CM, EM and EMRA in CD4 and CD8.

EMRA cells were CD45RA+CD27-, and effector memory cells CD45RA-CD27-. This sequence joins TRBV20-1 and TRBJ1-1; D is perhaps TRBD1 (5 bases). This receptor was obtained from a human donor in good health. The sample comprised effector memory CD4+ T cells from blood. Subset denoted: effector memory, CD45RA- CD27-. CDR3 sequence: CSASRDGGTEAFF. In nucleotides, the CDR3 is TGCAGTGCTAGTCGGGATGGGGGGACTGAAGCTTTCTTT.